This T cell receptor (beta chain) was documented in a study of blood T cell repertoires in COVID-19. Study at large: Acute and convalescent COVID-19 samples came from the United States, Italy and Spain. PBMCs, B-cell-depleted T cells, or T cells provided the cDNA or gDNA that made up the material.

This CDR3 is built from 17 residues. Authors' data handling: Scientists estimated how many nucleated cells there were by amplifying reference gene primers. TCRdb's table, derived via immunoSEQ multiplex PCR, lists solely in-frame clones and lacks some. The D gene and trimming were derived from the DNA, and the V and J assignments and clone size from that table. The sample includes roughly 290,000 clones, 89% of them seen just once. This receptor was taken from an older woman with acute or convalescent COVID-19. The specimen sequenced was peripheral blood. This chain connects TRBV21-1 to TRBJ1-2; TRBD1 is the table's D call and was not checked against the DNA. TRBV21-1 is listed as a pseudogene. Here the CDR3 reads CASSKASAGSPCYGYTF. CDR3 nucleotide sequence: TGTGCCAGCAGCAAAGCGTCCGCAGGGTCCCCGTGCTATGGCTACACCTTC.